These 2 T cell receptor beta chains were sequenced from one sample in a study of blood T cell repertoires in COVID-19. The assay was immunoSEQ multiplex PCR, and TCRdb's table has in-frame clones only and misses some. The repertoire holds 300,000 or so clones, with under 95% as singletons. Sequencing was performed on PBMCs or T cells enriched from blood (not recorded which). The receptors were gathered from a man aged 55 to 70 who had recovered from COVID-19.

The chain has TRBV11-2 and TRBJ1-4, with D hard to call. The CDR3 consists of 15 residues. The germline gives CDR1 SGHAT, CDR2 FQNNGV. V was clipped by 2 bases and J by 0 bases, with 7 bases between them. For the CDR3, the DNA is TGTGCCAGCAGCTTATCCAGGTCAACTAATGAAAAACTGTTTTTT. This translates into CASSLSRSTNEKLFF.

The chain has TRBV18 and TRBJ1-5; D is unclear. This CDR3 contains 16 residues. V was cut by 3 bases and J by 5 bases, with 17 bases left in between. Looked up from germline, CDR1 is KGHSH and CDR2 is LQKENI. CDR3 sequence: CASSPQSRGVDQPQHF. CDR3 in DNA: TGTGCCAGCTCACCCCAGAGTCGGGGTGTAGATCAGCCCCAGCATTTT.